Sequencing of this T cell receptor beta chain was carried out in a study of T cell responses to AZD1222 COVID-19 vaccine. CDR1 SGHRS and CDR2 YFSETQ come from the germline V gene. With 7 bases removed from V and 2 bases from J, the gap between germline ends came to 16 bases. CDR3 length: 14 residues. General study points: Across the whole spike, CD4 TCRs peaked at regions 160-218 and 743-854. White British ancestry dominated among donors, who included more females, and clonal diversity was possibly underestimated.

This clone showed up just once. Its antigen is currently unknown. TCRdb's table, derived via immunoSEQ multiplex PCR, lists solely in-frame clones and lacks some. The data show about 150,000 clones, with under 95% seen just once and under 5.5% held by the top ten. V is TRBV5-1 and J is TRBJ2-7; D is perhaps TRBD1 (9 bases). The sample consisted of peripheral blood, taken on day 0 of AZD1222 vaccination. This sequence was found in an adult in good health. CDR3 sequence: CASSGGTGTYEQYF. In DNA, the CDR3 is TGCGCCAGCTCGGGGGGGACAGGGACCTACGAGCAGTACTTC.